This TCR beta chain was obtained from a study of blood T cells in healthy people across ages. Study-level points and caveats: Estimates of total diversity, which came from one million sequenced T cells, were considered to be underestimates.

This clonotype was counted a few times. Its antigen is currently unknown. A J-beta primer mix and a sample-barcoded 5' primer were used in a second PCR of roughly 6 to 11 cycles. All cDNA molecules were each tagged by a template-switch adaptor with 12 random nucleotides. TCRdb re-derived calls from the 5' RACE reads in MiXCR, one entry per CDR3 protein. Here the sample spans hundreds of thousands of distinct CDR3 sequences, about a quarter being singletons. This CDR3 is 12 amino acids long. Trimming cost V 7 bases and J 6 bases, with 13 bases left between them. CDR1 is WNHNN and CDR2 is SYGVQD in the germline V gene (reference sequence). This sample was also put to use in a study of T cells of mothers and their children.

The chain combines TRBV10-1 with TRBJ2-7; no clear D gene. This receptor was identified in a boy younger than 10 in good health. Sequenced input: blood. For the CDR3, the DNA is TGCGCCAGCATTAATCCCCGAAGCGAGCAGTACTTC. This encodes CASINPRSEQYF.